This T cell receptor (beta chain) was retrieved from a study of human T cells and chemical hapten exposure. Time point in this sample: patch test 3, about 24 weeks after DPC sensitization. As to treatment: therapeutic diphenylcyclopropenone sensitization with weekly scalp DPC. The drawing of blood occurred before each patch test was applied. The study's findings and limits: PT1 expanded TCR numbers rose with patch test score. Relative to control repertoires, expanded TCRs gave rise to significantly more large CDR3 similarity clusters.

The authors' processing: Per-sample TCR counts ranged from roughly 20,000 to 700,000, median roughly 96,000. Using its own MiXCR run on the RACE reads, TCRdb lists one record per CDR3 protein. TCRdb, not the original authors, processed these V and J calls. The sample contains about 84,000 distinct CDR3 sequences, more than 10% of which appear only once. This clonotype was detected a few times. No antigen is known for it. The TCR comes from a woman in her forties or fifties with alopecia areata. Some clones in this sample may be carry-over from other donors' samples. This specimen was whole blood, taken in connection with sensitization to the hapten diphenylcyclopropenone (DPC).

The CDR3, as DNA: TGCGCCAGCAGCGTACAGGGAGCTGTTCGGGAGCTGTTTTTT. Translated, it gives CASSVQGAVRELFF. This rearrangement joins TRBV5-1 to TRBJ2-2; possible D gene TRBD1, 6 bases. The germline V and J ends were trimmed by 4 bases and 9 bases, with 16 bases remaining between them. Per the germline V gene, CDR1 is SGHRS and CDR2 is YFSETQ. The CDR3 totals 14 residues.